This T cell receptor beta chain was identified during a study of blood T cell repertoires in COVID-19. The overall study: From T cells, B-cell-depleted T cells, or PBMCs came the material, which was cDNA or gDNA.

CDR3 length: 15 residues. In germline, CDR1 is SGHRS, CDR2 YFSETQ. Trimming removed 4 bases from V and 6 bases from J; junction bases left unmatched: 6. Those designated as exposed participants met a COVID-19 case within 2 weeks before study entry. This clone has at least ten counts. Original methodology: Amplification from reference gene primers served as the basis for estimated nucleated cell counts. This table comes from immunoSEQ multiplex PCR, and its TCRdb copy is limited to in-frame clones, with some not included. D and trimming were read from the DNA, whereas the V and J calls and clone size are those reported in that table. The sample records 200,000 to 250,000 clones, 80% to 90% being singletons.

Sequenced input: PBMCs or T cells enriched from blood (not recorded which). The chain combines TRBV5-1 with TRBJ2-2; 10 nucleotides agree with TRBD1. The source is a woman aged 45 to 65 who had been exposed to COVID-19. The CDR3 DNA sequence: TGCGCCAGCAGCATCACCGGGACAGGGGCCGGGGAGCTGTTTTTT. It codes for CASSITGTGAGELFF. Filled out from reference TRBV5-1 and TRBJ2-2, the complete variable domain reads KAGVTQTPRYLIKTRGQQVTLSCSPISGHRSVSWYQQTPGQGLQFLFEYFSETQRNKGNFPGRFSGRQFSNSRSEMNVSTLELGDSALYLCASSITGTGAGELFFGEGSRLTVL.